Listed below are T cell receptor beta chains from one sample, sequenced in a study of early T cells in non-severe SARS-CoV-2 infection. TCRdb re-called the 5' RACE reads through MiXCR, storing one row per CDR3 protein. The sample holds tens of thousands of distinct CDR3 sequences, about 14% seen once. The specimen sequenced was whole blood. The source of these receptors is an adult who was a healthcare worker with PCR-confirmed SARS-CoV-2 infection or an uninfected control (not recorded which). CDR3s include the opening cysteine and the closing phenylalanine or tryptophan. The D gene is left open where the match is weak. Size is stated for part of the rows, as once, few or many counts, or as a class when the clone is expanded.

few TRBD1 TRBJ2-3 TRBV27 CASSFFPDRGGDTQYF TGTGCCAGCAGTTTTTTCCCGGACAGGGGCGGAGATACGCAGTATTTT
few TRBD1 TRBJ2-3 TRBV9 CASSSTGGIADTQYF TGTGCCAGCAGCTCCACAGGGGGCATAGCAGATACGCAGTATTTT
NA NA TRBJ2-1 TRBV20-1 CSAGGQTGRSRFF TGCAGTGCCGGCGGGCAGACGGGCAGGTCGCGATTCTTC
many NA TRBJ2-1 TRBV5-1 CTSARDGDGYNEQFF TGCACCTCAGCTAGGGATGGGGATGGGTACAATGAGCAGTTCTTC
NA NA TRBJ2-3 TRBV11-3 CASSLLASSTDTQYF TGTGCCAGCAGCTTGTTAGCGTCTAGCACAGATACGCAGTATTTT
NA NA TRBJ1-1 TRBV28 CASRRMPEAFF TGTGCCAGCCGCAGGATGCCTGAAGCTTTCTTT
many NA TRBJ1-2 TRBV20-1 CSARDKNYGYTF TGCAGTGCTAGGGACAAAAACTATGGCTACACCTTC
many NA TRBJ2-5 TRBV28 CASSPRGHGVETQYF TGTGCCAGCAGCCCCCGGGGCCACGGGGTAGAGACCCAGTACTTC
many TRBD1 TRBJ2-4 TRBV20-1 CSAGNRGLAKNIQYF TGCAGTGCTGGGAACAGGGGGCTAGCCAAAAACATTCAGTACTTC
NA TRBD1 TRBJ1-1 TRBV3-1 CASRRDSRIREAFF TGTGCCAGCAGACGGGACAGTCGAATCCGTGAAGCTTTCTTT
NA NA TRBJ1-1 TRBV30 CAWMDLFDTEAFF TGTGCCTGGATGGATCTATTTGACACTGAAGCTTTCTTT
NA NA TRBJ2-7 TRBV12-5 CASGPNGVAYEQYF TGTGCTAGTGGTCCCAATGGGGTCGCCTACGAGCAGTACTTC
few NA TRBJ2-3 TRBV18 CASSPTVNTDTQYF TGTGCCAGCTCACCAACCGTGAACACGGATACGCAGTATTTT
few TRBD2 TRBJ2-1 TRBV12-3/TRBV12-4 CAVMGLAGGSSYNEQFF TGTGCCGTCATGGGACTAGCGGGAGGATCGTCCTACAATGAGCAGTTCTTC
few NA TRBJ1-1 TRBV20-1 CSARELGRKDTEAFF TGCAGTGCTAGAGAGTTGGGACGTAAGGACACTGAAGCTTTCTTT
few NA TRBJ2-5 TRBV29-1 CSVEVMRTQYF TGCAGCGTTGAAGTAATGAGGACCCAGTACTTC
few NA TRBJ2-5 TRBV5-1 CASSLGPNRKQETQYF TGCGCCAGCAGCTTAGGACCGAACAGGAAACAAGAGACCCAGTACTTC
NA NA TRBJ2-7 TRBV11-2 CASSSGYSYEQYF TGTGCCAGCAGCTCGGGGTACTCCTACGAGCAGTACTTC
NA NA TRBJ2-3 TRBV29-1 CSVVGTDTQYF TGCAGCGTTGTTGGGACAGATACGCAGTATTTT
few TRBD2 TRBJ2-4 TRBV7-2 CASSLGGSGDGNIQYF TGTGCCAGCAGCTTAGGAGGTAGCGGGGACGGGAACATTCAGTACTTC
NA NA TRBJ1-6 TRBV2 CASSRGDPSYNSPLHF TGTGCCAGCAGTCGAGGGGACCCCTCCTATAATTCACCCCTCCACTTT
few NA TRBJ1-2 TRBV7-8 CASSPGGISNYGYTF TGTGCCAGCTCCCCAGGCGGGATCTCTAACTATGGCTACACCTTC
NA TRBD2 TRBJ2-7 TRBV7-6 CASSPTRGLAGEGQYF TGTGCCAGCAGTCCCACGCGGGGACTAGCGGGTGAAGGGCAGTACTTC
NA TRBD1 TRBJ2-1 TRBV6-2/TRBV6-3 CASSSLGQGIYNEQFF TGTGCCAGCAGCTCCCTGGGACAGGGGATCTACAATGAGCAGTTCTTC
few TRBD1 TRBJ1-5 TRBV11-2 CASSLGQGPPNNQPQHF TGTGCCAGCAGCTTAGGACAGGGGCCGCCGAACAATCAGCCCCAGCATTTT
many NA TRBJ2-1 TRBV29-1 CSVPSGLHYNEQFF TGCAGCGTTCCCTCGGGACTCCACTACAATGAGCAGTTCTTC
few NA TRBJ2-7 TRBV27 CASSQWSSREQYF TGTGCCAGCAGTCAATGGTCGAGTCGTGAGCAGTACTTC
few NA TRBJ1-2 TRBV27 CASSTPGVHSYYGYTF TGTGCCAGCAGTACTCCAGGGGTACACAGCTATTATGGCTACACCTTC
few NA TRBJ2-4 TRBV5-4 CASSLLGRGLIKNIQYF TGTGCCAGCAGCTTGTTAGGCAGGGGATTAATCAAAAACATTCAGTACTTC
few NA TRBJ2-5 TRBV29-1 CSVGTGPKETQYF TGCAGCGTCGGGACGGGACCCAAAGAGACCCAGTACTTC
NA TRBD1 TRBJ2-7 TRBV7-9 CASSKPGTGSSYEQYF TGTGCCAGCAGCAAACCCGGGACAGGAAGCTCCTACGAGCAGTACTTC
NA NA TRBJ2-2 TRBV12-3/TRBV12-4 CASSLLPGNTGELFF TGTGCCAGCAGTTTATTGCCGGGGAACACCGGGGAGCTGTTTTTT
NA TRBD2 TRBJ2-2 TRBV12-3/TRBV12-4 CASSSTGGLDTGELFF TGTGCCAGCAGCTCTACGGGAGGACTGGACACCGGGGAGCTGTTTTTT
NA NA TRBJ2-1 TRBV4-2 CASSQAGEGEQFF TGTGCCAGCAGCCAAGCGGGAGAGGGTGAGCAGTTCTTC
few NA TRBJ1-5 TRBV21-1 CASKEVKANQPQHF TGTGCCAGCAAAGAAGTGAAAGCAAATCAGCCCCAGCATTTT
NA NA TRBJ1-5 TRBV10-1 CASSESGNQPQHF TGCGCCAGCAGTGAGTCTGGTAATCAGCCCCAGCATTTT
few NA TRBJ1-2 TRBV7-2 CASSSYGGTGGYTF TGTGCCAGCAGCTCATATGGGGGCACCGGAGGCTACACCTTC
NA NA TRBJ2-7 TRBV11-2 CASSLTPSFARYEQYF TGTGCCAGCAGCCTAACCCCTTCATTTGCGCGCTACGAGCAGTACTTC
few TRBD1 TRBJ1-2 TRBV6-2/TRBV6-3 CASSGGQIYGYTF TGTGCCAGCAGTGGGGGACAGATCTATGGCTACACCTTC
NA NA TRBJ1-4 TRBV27 CASSPRRGANEKLFF TGTGCCAGCAGTCCCCGCCGGGGGGCTAATGAAAAACTGTTTTTT
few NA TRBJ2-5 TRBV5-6 CASSLVRVAETQYF TGTGCCAGCAGCTTGGTTCGGGTTGCAGAGACCCAGTACTTC
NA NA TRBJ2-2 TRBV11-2 CASSLVGNTGELFF TGTGCCAGCAGCTTAGTGGGGAACACCGGGGAGCTGTTTTTT
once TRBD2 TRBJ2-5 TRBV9 CASSVGSGGQETQYF TGTGCCAGCAGCGTAGGTAGCGGGGGGCAAGAGACCCAGTACTTC
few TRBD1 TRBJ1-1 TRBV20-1 CSASQQGARAAFF TGCAGTGCTTCTCAACAGGGGGCAAGGGCGGCTTTCTTT
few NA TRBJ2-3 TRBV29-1 CSVEMGAGELGTDTQYF TGCAGCGTTGAAATGGGGGCTGGCGAATTGGGCACAGATACGCAGTATTTT
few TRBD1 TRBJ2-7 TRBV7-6 CASSSAGTGVHEQYF TGTGCCAGCAGCTCCGCAGGGACAGGGGTCCACGAGCAGTACTTC
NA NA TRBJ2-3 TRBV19 CATLGRDHTQYF TGTGCCACCCTTGGGCGGGATCACACGCAGTATTTT
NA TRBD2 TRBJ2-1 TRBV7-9 CASSSISSGAYNEQFF TGTGCCAGCAGCTCGATATCTAGCGGGGCCTACAATGAGCAGTTCTTC
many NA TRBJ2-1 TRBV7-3 CASSLSASSYNEQFF TGTGCCAGCAGCTTATCAGCGAGCTCCTACAATGAGCAGTTCTTC
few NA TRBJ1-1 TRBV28 CASYRVEAFF TGTGCCAGCTACAGGGTCGAAGCTTTCTTT
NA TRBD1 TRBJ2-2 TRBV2 CASSSGGTGELFF TGTGCCAGCAGCTCAGGGGGTACCGGGGAGCTGTTTTTT
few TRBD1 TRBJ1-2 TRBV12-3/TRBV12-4 CASSLGQGLYGYTF TGTGCCAGCAGTTTAGGACAGGGCCTGTATGGCTACACCTTC
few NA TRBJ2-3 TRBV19 CASSLQVSSTDTQYF TGTGCCAGTAGTTTACAGGTTTCTAGCACAGATACGCAGTATTTT
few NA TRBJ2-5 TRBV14 CASSQRGGSQETQYF TGTGCCAGCAGCCAAAGGGGGGGCAGTCAAGAGACCCAGTACTTC
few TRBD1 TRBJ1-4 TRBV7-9 CASSLEQGEKLFF TGTGCCAGCAGCTTAGAACAGGGGGAAAAACTGTTTTTT
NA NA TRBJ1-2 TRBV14 CASSHGRNYGYTF TGTGCCAGCAGCCATGGACGTAACTATGGCTACACCTTC
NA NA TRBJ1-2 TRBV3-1 CASSQGGSSSDGYTF TGTGCCAGCAGCCAAGGGGGCTCCAGCAGTGATGGCTACACCTTC
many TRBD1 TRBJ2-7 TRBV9 CASSGQGAYEQYF TGTGCCAGCAGCGGACAGGGGGCCTACGAGCAGTACTTC
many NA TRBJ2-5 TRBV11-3 CASSLMATKLYF TGTGCCAGCAGCTTAATGGCGACGAAACTTTACTTC